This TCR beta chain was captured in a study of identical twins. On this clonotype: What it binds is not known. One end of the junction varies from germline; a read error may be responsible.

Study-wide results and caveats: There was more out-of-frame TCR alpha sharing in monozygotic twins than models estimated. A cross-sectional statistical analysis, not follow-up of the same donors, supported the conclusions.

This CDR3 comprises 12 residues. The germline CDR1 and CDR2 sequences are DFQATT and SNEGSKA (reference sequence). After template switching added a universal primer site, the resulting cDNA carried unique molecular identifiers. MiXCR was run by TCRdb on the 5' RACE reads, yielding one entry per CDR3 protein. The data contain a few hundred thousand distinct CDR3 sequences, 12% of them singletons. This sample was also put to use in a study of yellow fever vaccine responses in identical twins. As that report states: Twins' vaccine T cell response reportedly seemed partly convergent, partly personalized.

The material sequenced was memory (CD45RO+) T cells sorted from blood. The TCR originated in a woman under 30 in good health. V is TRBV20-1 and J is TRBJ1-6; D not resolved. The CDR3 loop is CSAGQHNSPLHF. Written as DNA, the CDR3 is TGCAGTGCAGGGCAGCACAATTCGCCCCTCCACTTT.